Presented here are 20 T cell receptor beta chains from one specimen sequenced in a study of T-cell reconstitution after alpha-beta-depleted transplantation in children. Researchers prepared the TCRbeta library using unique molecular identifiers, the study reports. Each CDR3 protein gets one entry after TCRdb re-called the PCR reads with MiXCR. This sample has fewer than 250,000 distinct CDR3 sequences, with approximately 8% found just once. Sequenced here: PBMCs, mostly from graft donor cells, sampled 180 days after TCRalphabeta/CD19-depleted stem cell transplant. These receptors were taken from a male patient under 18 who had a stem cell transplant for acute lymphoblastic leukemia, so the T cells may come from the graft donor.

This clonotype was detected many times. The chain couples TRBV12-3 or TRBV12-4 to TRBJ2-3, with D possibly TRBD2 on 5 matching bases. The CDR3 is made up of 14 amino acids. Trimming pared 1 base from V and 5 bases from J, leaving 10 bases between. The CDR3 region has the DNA TGTGCCAGCAGTTTAGTTCCGGGGTTAGATACGCAGTATTTT. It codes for CASSLVPGLDTQYF.

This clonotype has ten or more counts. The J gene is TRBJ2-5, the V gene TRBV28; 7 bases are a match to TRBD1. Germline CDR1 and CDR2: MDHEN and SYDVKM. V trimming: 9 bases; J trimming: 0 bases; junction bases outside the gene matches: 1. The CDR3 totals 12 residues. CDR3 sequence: CASDRDQETQYF. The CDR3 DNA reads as TGTGCCAGTGACAGGGACCAAGAGACCCAGTACTTC.

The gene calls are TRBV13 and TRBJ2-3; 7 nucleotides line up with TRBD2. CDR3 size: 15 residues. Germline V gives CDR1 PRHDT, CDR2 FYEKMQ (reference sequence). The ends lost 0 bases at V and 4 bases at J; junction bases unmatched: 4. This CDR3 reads CASSLGGRRADTQYF. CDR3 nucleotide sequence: TGTGCCAGCAGCTTAGGCGGGAGGCGGGCAGATACGCAGTATTTT. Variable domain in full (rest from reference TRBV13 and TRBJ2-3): AAGVIQSPRHLIKEKRETATLKCYPIPRHDTVYWYQQGPGQDPQFLISFYEKMQSDKGSIPDRFSAQQFSDYHSELNMSSLELGDSALYFCASSLGGRRADTQYFGPGTRLTVL.

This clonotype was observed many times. CDR3 region: CASSLRAFGANVLTF. DNA for the CDR3: TGTGCCAGCAGCTTGCGGGCTTTTGGGGCCAACGTCCTGACTTTC. The chain employs TRBV5-6 and TRBJ2-6; D is uncertain. CDR3 length: 15 amino acids. Germline CDR1 is SGHDT and CDR2 is YYEEEE. The V end was cut by 1 base, the J end by 3 bases, with 8 bases between.

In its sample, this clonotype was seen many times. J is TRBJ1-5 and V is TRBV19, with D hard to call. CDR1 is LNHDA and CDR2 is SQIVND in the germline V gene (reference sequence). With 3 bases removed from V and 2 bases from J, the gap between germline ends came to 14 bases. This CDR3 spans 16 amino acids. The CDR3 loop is CASSIKTGIGNQPQHF. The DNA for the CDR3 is TGTGCCAGTAGTATCAAGACGGGGATAGGCAATCAGCCCCAGCATTTT. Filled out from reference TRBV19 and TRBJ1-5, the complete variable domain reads DGGITQSPKYLFRKEGQNVTLSCEQNLNHDAMYWYRQDPGQGLRLIYYSQIVNDFQKGDIAEGYSVSREKKESFPLTVTSAQKNPTAFYLCASSIKTGIGNQPQHFGDGTRLSIL.

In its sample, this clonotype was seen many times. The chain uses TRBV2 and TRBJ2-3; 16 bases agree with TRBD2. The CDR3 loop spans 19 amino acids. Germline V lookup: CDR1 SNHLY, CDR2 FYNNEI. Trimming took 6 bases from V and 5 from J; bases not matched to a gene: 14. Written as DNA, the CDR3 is TGTGCCAGCAGCCCTGTCCCGGGACTAGCGGGGGGGTTAGTAGATACGCAGTATTTT. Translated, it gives CASSPVPGLAGGLVDTQYF.

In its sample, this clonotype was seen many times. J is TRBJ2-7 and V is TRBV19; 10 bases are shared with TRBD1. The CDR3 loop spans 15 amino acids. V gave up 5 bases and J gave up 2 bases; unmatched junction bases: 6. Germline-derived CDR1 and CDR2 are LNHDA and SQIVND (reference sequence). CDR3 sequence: CASSLSGTGAYEQYF. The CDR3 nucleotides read TGTGCCAGTAGTTTGTCCGGGACAGGGGCCTACGAGCAGTACTTC.

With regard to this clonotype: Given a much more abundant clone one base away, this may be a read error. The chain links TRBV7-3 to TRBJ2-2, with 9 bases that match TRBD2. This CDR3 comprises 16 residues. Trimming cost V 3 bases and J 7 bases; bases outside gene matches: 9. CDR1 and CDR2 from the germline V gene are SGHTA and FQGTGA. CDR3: CASSFSGGHLIGELFF. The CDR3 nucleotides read TGTGCCAGCAGCTTTAGCGGGGGCCACTTAATCGGGGAGCTGTTTTTT.

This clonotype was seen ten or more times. The CDR3 reads CASSLIPAGARRGNTIYF. The CDR3 nucleotides are TGTGCCAGCAGTTTAATCCCGGCAGGGGCGCGAAGAGGGAACACCATATATTTT. The V and J genes are TRBV12-3 or TRBV12-4 and TRBJ1-3, with a weak D call TRBD1 (6 bases). The CDR3 has 18 residues. The V and J ends lost 2 bases and 7 bases respectively, with 24 bases between them.

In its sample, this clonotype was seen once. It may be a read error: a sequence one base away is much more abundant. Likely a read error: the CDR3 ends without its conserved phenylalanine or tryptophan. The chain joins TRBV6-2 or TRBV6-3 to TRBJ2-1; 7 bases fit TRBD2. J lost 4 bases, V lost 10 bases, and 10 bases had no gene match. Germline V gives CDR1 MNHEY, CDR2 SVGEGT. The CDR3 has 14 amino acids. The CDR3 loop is CAITSGILYNEQFL. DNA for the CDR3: TGTGCCATAACCAGCGGGATCCTTTACAATGAGCAGTTCCTC.

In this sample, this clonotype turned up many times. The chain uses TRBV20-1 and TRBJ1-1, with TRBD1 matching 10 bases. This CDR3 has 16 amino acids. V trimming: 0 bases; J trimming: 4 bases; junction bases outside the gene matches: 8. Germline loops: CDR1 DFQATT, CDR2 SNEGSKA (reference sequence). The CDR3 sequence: CSARDRGQGLSTEAFF. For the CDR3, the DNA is TGCAGTGCTAGAGATCGGGGACAGGGGTTGAGCACTGAAGCTTTCTTT.

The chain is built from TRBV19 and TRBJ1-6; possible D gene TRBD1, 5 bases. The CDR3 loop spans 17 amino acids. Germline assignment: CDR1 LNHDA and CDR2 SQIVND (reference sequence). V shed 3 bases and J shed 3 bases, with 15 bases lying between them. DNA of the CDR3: TGTGCCAGTAGTATGCCCCCGGGGCTCCGCTATAATTCACCCCTCCACTTT. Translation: CASSMPPGLRYNSPLHF.

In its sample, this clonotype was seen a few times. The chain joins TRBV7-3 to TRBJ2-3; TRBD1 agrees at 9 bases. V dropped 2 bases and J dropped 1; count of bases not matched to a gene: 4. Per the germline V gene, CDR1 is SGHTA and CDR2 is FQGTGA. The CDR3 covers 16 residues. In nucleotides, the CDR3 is TGTGCCAGCAGCTTAGGGACAGGGTTGGGCACAGATACGCAGTATTTT. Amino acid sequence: CASSLGTGLGTDTQYF.

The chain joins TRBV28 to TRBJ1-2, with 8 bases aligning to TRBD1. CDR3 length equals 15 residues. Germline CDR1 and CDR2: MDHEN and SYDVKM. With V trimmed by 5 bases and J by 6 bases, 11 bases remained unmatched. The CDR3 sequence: CASSREKTGADGYTF. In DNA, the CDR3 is TGTGCCAGCAGTCGGGAAAAGACAGGGGCTGATGGCTACACCTTC.

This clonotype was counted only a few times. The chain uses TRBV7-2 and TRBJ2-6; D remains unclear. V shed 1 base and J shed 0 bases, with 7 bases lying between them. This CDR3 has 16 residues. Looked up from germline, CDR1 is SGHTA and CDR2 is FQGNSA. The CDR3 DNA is TGTGCCAGCAGCTTAGAAGCCAGCTCTGGGGCCAACGTCCTGACTTTC. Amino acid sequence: CASSLEASSGANVLTF.

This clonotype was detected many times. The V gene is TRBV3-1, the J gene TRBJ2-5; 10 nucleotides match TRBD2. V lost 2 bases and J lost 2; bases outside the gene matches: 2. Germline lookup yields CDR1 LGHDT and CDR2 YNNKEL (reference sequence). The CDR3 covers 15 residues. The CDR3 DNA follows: TGTGCCAGCAGCCAATTGACTAGCGGGCAAGAGACCCAGTACTTC. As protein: CASSQLTSGQETQYF.

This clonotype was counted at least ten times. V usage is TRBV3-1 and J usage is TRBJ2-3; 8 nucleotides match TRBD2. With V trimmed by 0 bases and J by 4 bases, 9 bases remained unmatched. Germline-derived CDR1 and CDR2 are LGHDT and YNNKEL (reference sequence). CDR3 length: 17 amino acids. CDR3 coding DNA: TGTGCCAGCAGCCAAGATCAGAGCGGGGGAGATTCAGATACGCAGTATTTT. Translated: CASSQDQSGGDSDTQYF.

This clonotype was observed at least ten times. This CDR3 reads CASSQDPNRRTEAFF. DNA for the CDR3: TGCGCCAGCAGCCAAGATCCCAACAGACGGACTGAAGCTTTCTTT. The chain has TRBV4-3 and TRBJ1-1; D is ambiguous. The germline CDR1 and CDR2 sequences are LGHNA and YSLEER. Trimming stripped 0 bases from V and 5 bases from J, with 13 bases between. The CDR3 is 15 amino acids.

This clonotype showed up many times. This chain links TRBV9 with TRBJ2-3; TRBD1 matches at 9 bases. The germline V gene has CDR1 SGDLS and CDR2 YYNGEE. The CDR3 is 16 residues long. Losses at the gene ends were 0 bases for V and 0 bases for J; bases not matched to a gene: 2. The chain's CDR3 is CASSVGQGGSTDTQYF. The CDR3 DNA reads TGTGCCAGCAGCGTAGGACAGGGGGGCAGCACAGATACGCAGTATTTT.

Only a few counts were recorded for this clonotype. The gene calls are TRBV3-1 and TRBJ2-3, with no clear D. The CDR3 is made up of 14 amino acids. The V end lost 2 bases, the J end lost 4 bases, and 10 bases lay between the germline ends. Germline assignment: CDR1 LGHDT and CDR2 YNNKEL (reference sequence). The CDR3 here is CASSQSRVADTQYF. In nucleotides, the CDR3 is TGTGCCAGCAGCCAATCTCGAGTGGCAGATACGCAGTATTTT.